The T cell receptor beta chain under discussion was sequenced for a study of blood T cell repertoires in COVID-19 (TCRdb year 2020). In terms of the full investigation: Samples covering the acute and convalescent phases of COVID-19 were provided by collaborators in the United States, Italy and Spain. The repertoires were released in a freely available public database intended as a resource for research on the immune response to SARS-CoV-2. The dataset comprised deeply sampled blood TCRbeta repertoires from subjects exposed to, actively infected with, or recovered from COVID-19. A de-identified subject ID, COVID-19 status, age in years and sex were almost always included in the sample metadata. The samples were drawn from two sources: the first 160 participants of the ongoing ImmuneRACE study, and 1,200 or so subjects contributed by 6 global collaborators. The material from the prospective study consisted of cDNA or gDNA derived from T cells, B-cell-depleted T cells, or PBMCs. HLA class I and class II types, where available, came from metadata supplied by the sample provider rather than from assay-based typing. What the work shows at the level of the full study, not this receptor alone: How much clinical and demographic metadata was included differed by source and by participant, and the metadata was provided uncurated.

Including cysteine and phenylalanine, the CDR3 has 18 amino acids. Only the CDR3 region is kept as DNA, spanning 54 bases read in frame from base 1. Trimming takes 0 bases from V and 2 bases from J, and the germline ends sit 17 bases apart. Via the germline V gene, CDR1 is ENHRY and CDR2 SYGVKD. The collaborating institutions used their own protocols to collect whole blood in K2EDTA tubes. For TCRbeta analysis, collaborators shipped samples in one of three forms: frozen whole blood, isolated PBMCs, or DNA extracted from either of those sample types. Notes on this clone: Its antigen has not been determined. Per-nucleotide qualities are absent, and no much larger clonotype sits a single base away.

TCRbeta CDR3 regions were amplified from genomic DNA by means of the immunoSEQ Assay, a bias-controlled multiplex PCR. The paper's processing steps were these. The number of nucleated cells in each sample was estimated by amplification of reference gene primers within the assay. To quantify the absolute abundance of each unique TCRbeta CDR3 rearrangement, sequence reads were collapsed and filtered. Productive Simpson clonality was computed per sample as the square root of Simpson's diversity index over productive rearrangements. TCRdb carries this immuneACCESS record with in-frame sequences only. Its versions omit some clonotypes, under half of them owing to an unresolved V gene in the studies checked, with the rest unexplained. V and J calls and clone size come straight from that table; D and trimming were deduced from the DNA. The sample data list 400,000 to 500,000 clones, and just over 85% of these were observed just once. Over 1.1% of the sample is in the top ten clones.

The receptor chain draws on TRBV10-3 and TRBJ1-5, and the D gene may be TRBD1, 5 bases matching. The clonotype was recovered from a woman aged 30 to 39 with active or convalescent COVID-19. The source material was peripheral blood. The DNA reads as follows: TGTGCCATCAGTGAGTCTCGCCAGGGAAGTGGTGGCAATCAGCCCCAGCATTTT. Translated, this gives CAISESRQGSGGNQPQHF.